The rows below give T cell receptor beta chains drawn from one sample of a study of radiation and T cells in renal cell carcinoma. Here immunoSEQ multiplex PCR was the method, and the copy in TCRdb shows in-frame clones only, minus some. The data show some 16,000 clones, with approximately 58% seen just once and roughly 8.7% held by the top ten. Sample: tumor tissue, taken from a patient whose treatment was nephrectomy without radiotherapy. The receptors were gathered from a man aged 40-49 years with renal cell carcinoma. The CDR3 runs from the conserved cysteine through the conserved F or W. Each record gives: clone size, V gene, CDR3 length, D gene, J gene, CDR3 protein, CDR3 DNA. The D gene is left open where the match is weak. Rows may omit the clone size; those that give it use once, few, many or a size class.

>few|TRBV4-2|16|-|TRBJ2-3
CASSQDATGGTDTQYF
TGTGCCAGCAGCCAAGATGCCACGGGGGGCACGGATACGCAGTATTTT
>-|TRBV6-4|16|TRBD2|TRBJ2-3
CASSEEAGGPTDTQYF
TGTGCCAGCAGTGAGGAAGCGGGGGGCCCCACAGATACGCAGTATTTT
>few|TRBV7-9|13|-|TRBJ2-7
CASSSPLAYEQYF
TGTGCCAGCAGCTCACCCCTCGCATACGAGCAGTACTTC
>-|TRBV7-9|17|TRBD2|TRBJ2-1
CASSRASGGLSYNEQFF
TGTGCCAGCAGCCGCGCTAGCGGGGGGCTTTCCTACAATGAGCAGTTCTTC
>-|TRBV28|12|-|TRBJ2-7
CASSLGGYEQYF
TGTGCCAGCAGTTTAGGGGGTTACGAGCAGTACTTC
>-|TRBV14|14|-|TRBJ1-1
CASSQGAWRSEAFF
TGTGCCAGCAGCCAAGGGGCCTGGCGGTCTGAAGCTTTCTTT
>few|TRBV6-6|13|-|TRBJ1-1
CASRDWGNTEAFF
TGTGCCAGCAGGGATTGGGGGAACACTGAAGCTTTCTTT
>-|TRBV7-3|19|-|TRBJ2-4
CASSLFPRTLKLAKNIQYF
TGTGCCAGCAGCCTTTTCCCGCGGACCCTTAAACTAGCCAAAAACATTCAGTACTTC
>-|TRBV28|16|-|TRBJ1-2
CASYAGTENFPYGYTF
TGTGCCAGTTATGCCGGGACGGAGAATTTTCCCTATGGCTACACCTTC
>once|TRBV6-4|15|-|TRBJ1-2
CASSDSNRPAYGYTF
TGTGCCAGCAGTGACTCGAACAGGCCGGCCTATGGCTACACCTTC
>-|TRBV11-3|13|-|TRBJ1-1
CASSPSGQSEAFF
TGTGCCAGCAGCCCGAGTGGACAGTCTGAAGCTTTCTTT
>-|TRBV7-8|14|-|TRBJ1-3
CASSSRQRGNTIYF
TGTGCCAGCAGCTCTAGACAGAGAGGAAACACCATATATTTT
>-|TRBV6-5|13|-|TRBJ1-1
CASRLGWGTEAFF
TGTGCCAGCCGCCTAGGGTGGGGGACTGAAGCTTTCTTT
>-|TRBV7-2|14|-|TRBJ1-5
CASSLALGYQPQHF
TGTGCCAGCAGCTTAGCGCTCGGTTATCAGCCCCAGCATTTT
>-|TRBV5-6|15|-|TRBJ1-4
CASMLGGFQVEKLFF
TGTGCCAGCATGCTCGGGGGCTTCCAGGTTGAAAAACTGTTTTTT
>-|TRBV10-3|13|-|TRBJ1-1
CAARDGGNTEAFF
TGTGCCGCTCGGGACGGGGGGAACACTGAAGCTTTCTTT
>-|TRBV10-3|15|TRBD1|TRBJ2-5
CAISEGGRGQETQYF
TGTGCCATCAGTGAAGGGGGCAGGGGGCAAGAGACCCAGTACTTC
>-|TRBV20-1|11|-|TRBJ2-7
CSARVGYEQYF
TGCAGTGCTAGAGTGGGGTACGAGCAGTACTTC
>few|TRBV2|15|-|TRBJ2-3
CASSEATFSSDTQYF
TGTGCCAGCAGTGAAGCGACGTTCTCATCAGATACGCAGTATTTT
>-|TRBV15|13|-|TRBJ1-2
CATSRDGGYGYTF
TGTGCCACCAGCAGAGATGGGGGCTATGGCTACACCTTC
>-|TRBV5-1|15|-|TRBJ1-4
CASSLKEPGNEKLFF
TGCGCCAGCAGCTTAAAGGAACCCGGGAACGAAAAACTGTTTTTT
>once|TRBV6-1|14|-|TRBJ1-2
CASSRALSNYGYTF
TGTGCCAGCAGTCGGGCTCTTTCGAACTATGGCTACACCTTC
>few|TRBV7-2|14|-|TRBJ2-3
CASSRKAGTDTQYF
TGTGCCAGCAGCCGGAAGGCGGGCACAGATACGCAGTATTTT
>-|TRBV7-2|14|-|TRBJ1-1
CASSLQAMNTEAFF
TGTGCCAGCAGCTTACAGGCGATGAACACTGAAGCTTTCTTT
>-|TRBV5-1|12|-|TRBJ2-3
CASSLEGHTQYF
TGCGCCAGCAGCTTGGAGGGGCATACGCAGTATTTT
>-|TRBV4-1|18|TRBD1|TRBJ1-6
CASSQSSPGQLYNSPLHF
TGCGCCAGCAGCCAATCGAGCCCGGGACAGCTTTATAATTCACCCCTCCACTTT
>-|TRBV25-1|15|-|TRBJ2-3
CASSEERTSTDTQYF
TGTGCCAGCAGTGAAGAGCGGACTAGCACAGATACGCAGTATTTT
>few|TRBV15|15|-|TRBJ1-6
CATSRGIGNNSPLHF
TGTGCCACCAGCAGGGGTATTGGAAATAATTCACCCCTCCACTTT
>medium-sized|TRBV6-5|13|-|TRBJ2-7
CASSYSSGNEQYF
TGTGCCAGCAGTTACTCGTCCGGGAACGAGCAGTACTTC
>-|TRBV7-8|14|TRBD1|TRBJ2-7
CASGDRTGAYEQYF
TGTGCCAGCGGAGATCGGACAGGGGCCTACGAGCAGTACTTC
>medium-sized|TRBV7-3|15|TRBD2|TRBJ2-1
CASSLTSGPYNEQFF
TGTGCCAGCAGCTTGACTAGCGGGCCTTACAATGAGCAGTTCTTC
>-|TRBV27|15|TRBD1|TRBJ2-7
CASSKSQGVSYEQYF
TGTGCCAGCAGTAAATCACAGGGGGTATCGTACGAGCAGTACTTC
>few|TRBV9|14|-|TRBJ1-1
CASSVASQDTEAFF
TGTGCCAGCAGCGTAGCATCTCAAGATACTGAAGCTTTCTTT
>-|TRBV28|14|-|TRBJ1-1
CASSIRGGRTEAFF
TGTGCCAGCAGTATCCGAGGGGGAAGAACTGAAGCTTTCTTT
>many|TRBV9|15|-|TRBJ1-6
CASSVYQQGSSPLHF
TGTGCCAGCAGCGTTTATCAGCAGGGGAGTTCACCCCTCCACTTT
>-|TRBV6-6|14|-|TRBJ1-1
CASSRSETGTEAFF
TGTGCCAGCAGTCGCTCGGAAACCGGGACTGAAGCTTTCTTT
>-|TRBV27|13|-|TRBJ2-7
CASSSLPRYEQYF
TGTGCCAGCAGTTCTCTCCCCCGCTACGAGCAGTACTTC
>few|TRBV7-9|13|-|TRBJ1-1
CGSAVGMNTEAFF
TGTGGTTCCGCGGTGGGAATGAACACTGAAGCTTTCTTT
>once|TRBV11-1|13|-|TRBJ2-2
CASSSQRTGELFF
TGTGCCAGCAGCTCACAGAGGACCGGGGAGCTGTTTTTT
>-|TRBV6-5|13|TRBD2|TRBJ2-5
CASGKAGAETQYF
TGTGCCAGCGGAAAAGCGGGGGCAGAGACCCAGTACTTC
>-|TRBV2|13|-|TRBJ1-6
CASKSGLDSPLHF
TGTGCCAGCAAATCAGGCTTAGATTCACCCCTCCACTTT
>-|TRBV30|14|-|TRBJ1-1
CAWRLETASARAFF
TGTGCCTGGAGACTAGAGACAGCCTCGGCCCGGGCTTTCTTT
>-|TRBV2|15|-|TRBJ1-2
CASTRGGTLGEGYTF
TGTGCCAGCACTCGAGGGGGGACTTTAGGAGAGGGCTACACCTTC
>medium-sized|TRBV9|11|-|TRBJ1-1
CASSGNTEAFF
TGTGCCAGCAGCGGGAACACTGAAGCTTTCTTT
>-|TRBV5-1|13|-|TRBJ2-7
CASSRVVSYEQYF
TGCGCCAGCAGCCGCGTAGTGTCCTACGAGCAGTACTTC
>-|TRBV28|12|-|TRBJ1-6
CATGVLNSPLHF
TGTGCCACCGGGGTTCTCAATTCACCCCTCCACTTT
>few|TRBV5-6|16|TRBD2|TRBJ2-1
CASSLFSGGAYNEQFF
TGTGCCAGCAGCTTGTTTAGCGGGGGGGCCTACAATGAGCAGTTCTTC
>-|TRBV27|15|-|TRBJ2-3
CASSFSGRRGDTQYF
TGTGCCAGCAGTTTCTCAGGGCGCCGGGGGGATACGCAGTATTTT
>-|TRBV7-8|16|TRBD1|TRBJ1-2
CASSLGQGLANYGYTF
TGTGCCAGCAGCCTAGGACAGGGCCTAGCTAACTATGGCTACACCTTC
>-|TRBV4-3|17|TRBD2|TRBJ2-2
CASSQEELAGVTGELFF
TGCGCCAGCAGCCAAGAGGAACTAGCGGGGGTCACCGGGGAGCTGTTTTTT
>-|TRBV4-3|15|TRBD2|TRBJ2-1
CASGRRGGTHNEQFF
TGCGCCAGCGGGAGGCGGGGGGGCACTCACAATGAGCAGTTCTTC
>once|TRBV7-2|13|TRBD1|TRBJ1-2
CASSRTGIQGYTF
TGTGCCAGCAGCCGGACAGGGATTCAAGGCTACACCTTC
>few|TRBV19|13|-|TRBJ2-7
CASSMEGAYEQYF
TGTGCCAGTAGTATGGAGGGAGCCTACGAGCAGTACTTC
>-|TRBV19|15|-|TRBJ2-7
CASSITGRPSYEQYF
TGTGCCAGTAGTATAACGGGACGGCCGTCCTACGAGCAGTACTTC
>medium-sized|TRBV7-9|14|-|TRBJ2-2
CASSLDAVAGELFF
TGTGCCAGCAGCTTAGATGCAGTCGCCGGGGAGCTGTTTTTT
>-|TRBV5-1|14|-|TRBJ2-1
CASSLAGTPREQFF
TGCGCCAGCAGCTTGGCCGGGACCCCTCGAGAGCAGTTCTTC
>-|TRBV6-4|13|-|TRBJ2-3
CASSDSGTEAQYF
TGTGCCAGCAGTGACTCCGGGACTGAGGCGCAGTATTTT